The rows below give T cell receptor beta chains drawn from one sample of a study of beta chain features in type 1 diabetes. Profiled with immunoSEQ multiplex PCR; TCRdb holds only in-frame clones, not every one. The sample has about 900,000 clones, roughly a sixth seen once. Material for sequencing was naive CD4+ T cells from blood. These TCRs come from a woman aged 18-30 years in good health. Each CDR3 is given with its conserved first and last residue. Fields, in order: V gene, CDR3 length, D gene, J gene, clone size, CDR3 DNA, CDR3 protein. A D gene is named only where the DNA matches it firmly. The size of a clone is reported for some rows only, either as once, few or many, or as a class for expanded clones.

TRBV5-6	16	TRBD1	TRBJ2-1	.	TGTGCCAGCAGCGCCGACAGGGGCTACTCCTACAATGAGCAGTTCTTC	CASSADRGYSYNEQFF
TRBV2	10	.	TRBJ2-7	few	TGTGCCAGCAGTGTAGTTGAGCAGTACTTC	CASSVVEQYF
TRBV28	15	TRBD2	TRBJ2-1	few	TGTGCCAGCAGTTTCTCCCCGGGGGGGTACAATGAGCAGTTCTTC	CASSFSPGGYNEQFF
TRBV10-3	16	TRBD2	TRBJ2-1	.	TGTGCCATCAGCACCCAAGCGGGATACTCCTACAATGAGCAGTTCTTC	CAISTQAGYSYNEQFF
TRBV29-1	15	TRBD2	TRBJ2-2	.	TGCAGCGTCTGGACTAGCGGGATGAACACCGGGGAGCTGTTTTTT	CSVWTSGMNTGELFF
TRBV7-9	12	.	TRBJ1-2	.	TGTGCCAGCAGCCAGGACGGCTATGGCTACACCTTC	CASSQDGYGYTF
TRBV5-1	17	.	TRBJ2-3	.	TGCGCCAGCAGCCTACCTAGTCCGGCAGAGAGCACAGATACGCAGTATTTT	CASSLPSPAESTDTQYF
TRBV18	13	TRBD1	TRBJ1-2	.	TGTGCCAGCTCACCAACAGGGGAAAACGGCTACACCTTC	CASSPTGENGYTF
TRBV18	17	TRBD1	TRBJ2-5	.	TGTGCCAGCTCACCACTGACAGGGTTACGGACCCAAGAGACCCAGTACTTC	CASSPLTGLRTQETQYF
TRBV9	15	.	TRBJ2-7	few	TGTGCCAGCATCGTCGCCGGTGTGGGGACCTACGAGCAGTACTTC	CASIVAGVGTYEQYF
TRBV4-3	18	TRBD2	TRBJ2-5	.	TGCGCCAGCAGCCAAGTTGGGGTTGGAGCGGGAAGAGCAGAGACCCAGTACTTC	CASSQVGVGAGRAETQYF
TRBV15	13	.	TRBJ2-7	few	TGTGCCACCCCTCGGACCATTTCATACGAGCAGTACTTC	CATPRTISYEQYF
TRBV15	16	TRBD2	TRBJ2-1	few	TGTGCCACCAGCAGAGGCGGGACTAGCGTGGACAATGAGCAGTTCTTC	CATSRGGTSVDNEQFF
TRBV4-2	16	.	TRBJ2-1	few	TGTGCCAGCAGCCAAGATCAGGCGGACCCCACCAATGAGCAGTTCTTC	CASSQDQADPTNEQFF
TRBV28	15	TRBD1	TRBJ2-5	.	TGTGCCAGCATGAAACGGACAGGGACACGTGAGACCCAGTACTTC	CASMKRTGTRETQYF
TRBV13	15	.	TRBJ1-1	.	TGTGCCAGCAGCTTCGACCCGGGGGCCAGTCCTGAAGCTTTCTTT	CASSFDPGASPEAFF
TRBV7-9	18	.	TRBJ1-3	few	TGTGCCAGCAGCTTAGGTTCTTTAGGCAGTAACTCTGGAAACACCATATATTTT	CASSLGSLGSNSGNTIYF
TRBV6-5	13	.	TRBJ2-1	.	TGTGCCAGCAGTTTTTCGGCCCCGGGAGAGCAGTTCTTC	CASSFSAPGEQFF
TRBV7-2	13	.	TRBJ1-2	.	TGTGCCAGCAGCTTATTCCTTGAATGGGGCTACACCTTC	CASSLFLEWGYTF
TRBV29-1	12	.	TRBJ2-5	.	TGCAGCGTTGTTTACAGGGCTGAGACCCAGTACTTC	CSVVYRAETQYF
TRBV7-2	15	TRBD1	TRBJ1-1	.	TGTGCCAGCAGCCTCTCAAGGGGGCCGAACACTGAAGCTTTCTTT	CASSLSRGPNTEAFF
TRBV5-1	18	.	TRBJ2-7	.	TGCGCCAGCAGCTTGGGCCAGGGAGTCTCTATTTTTGCCTACGAGCAGTACTTC	CASSLGQGVSIFAYEQYF
TRBV28	17	TRBD2	TRBJ2-1	few	TGTGCCAGCAGTTTATATCTAGCGGGAGGGCCCTACAATGAGCAGTTCTTC	CASSLYLAGGPYNEQFF
TRBV28	14	.	TRBJ2-1	few	TGTGCCAGCAGTTTCGGCGGATCCTACAATGAGCAGTTCTTC	CASSFGGSYNEQFF
TRBV4-3	18	.	TRBJ2-1	few	TGCGCCAGCAGCCAAGGCTTAACGTGGGACTTAAAATACAATGAGCAGTTCTTC	CASSQGLTWDLKYNEQFF
TRBV4-1	12	.	TRBJ2-1	few	TGCGCCAGCAGCCAAGTGATGGCCGAGCAGTTCTTC	CASSQVMAEQFF
TRBV9	15	TRBD1	TRBJ2-5	.	TGTGCCAGCAGCCAAGCCGGGACAGGAGGAGAGACCCAGTACTTC	CASSQAGTGGETQYF
TRBV5-4	15	TRBD1	TRBJ2-2	.	TGTGCCAGCAGCACAGGGGGCGAAGGCACCGGGGAGCTGTTTTTT	CASSTGGEGTGELFF
TRBV28	13	.	TRBJ1-1	few	TGTGCCAGCATAAACAGTGGGTACACTGAAGCTTTCTTT	CASINSGYTEAFF
TRBV29-1	16	.	TRBJ2-2	few	TGCAGCGTCAGGACACACATGAGCGCGAACACCGGGGAGCTGTTTTTT	CSVRTHMSANTGELFF
TRBV6-5	14	.	TRBJ2-3	.	TGTGCCAGCAGAGGGGTATCTAGCACAGATACGCAGTATTTT	CASRGVSSTDTQYF
TRBV19	16	TRBD2	TRBJ2-1	.	TGTGCCAGTAAGGGTTTGGGACTAGCGGGAGGATATGAGCAGTTCTTC	CASKGLGLAGGYEQFF